The 5 T cell receptor beta chains below come from one sample, sequenced in a study of beta chain features in type 1 diabetes. Expressed TCRB transcripts were sequenced because the entire RNA isolate underwent reverse transcription. TCRdb's table, derived via immunoSEQ multiplex PCR, lists solely in-frame clones and lacks some. The table lists about 700,000 clones, roughly 13% of them singletons. These TCRs' antigens remain unknown. Study-wide results and limits: The study found moderately but significantly shorter TCRB CDR3s in all four CD4+ subsets of Type 1 diabetes patients.

The sample consisted of naive CD4+ T cells from blood. The receptors originated from a man aged 18 to 30 with type 1 diabetes.

This clone appeared a single time. The chain links TRBV4-1 to TRBJ1-4; TRBD1 matches 7 bases. Germline V gene data show CDR1 as MGHRA and CDR2 as YSYEKL. This CDR3 has 15 amino acids. The J segment lost 6 bases and the V segment lost 2 bases, leaving 6 bases of the junction unmatched. The CDR3 sequence is CASSQPDRWDEKLFF. The CDR3 bases are TGCGCCAGCAGCCAACCGGACAGGTGGGATGAAAAACTGTTTTTT.

J is TRBJ2-7 and V is TRBV7-2; D is ambiguous. The germline V and J ends were trimmed by 4 bases and 6 bases, with 7 bases remaining between them. Per germline, CDR1 SGHTA and CDR2 FQGNSA. This CDR3 is 11 amino acids long. The CDR3 spells CASSYQTEQYF. CDR3 DNA: TGTGCCAGCAGCTACCAGACCGAGCAGTACTTC.

V gene TRBV2 combines with J gene TRBJ2-1, with 7 bases aligning to TRBD1. Unmatched junction bases numbered 4, after V lost 6 bases and J lost 5 bases. This CDR3 comprises 13 residues. The germline V gene encodes CDR1 SNHLY and CDR2 FYNNEI. The CDR3 here is CASSGDSHNEQFF. The CDR3 DNA reads TGTGCCAGCAGCGGGGACAGCCACAATGAGCAGTTCTTC. The entire variable domain, with the rest obtained from reference TRBV2 and TRBJ2-1, is as follows: EPEVTQTPSHQVTQMGQEVILRCVPISNHLYFYWYRQILGQKVEFLVSFYNNEISEKSEIFDDQFSVERPDGSNFTLKIRSTKLEDSAMYFCASSGDSHNEQFFGPGTRLTVL.

This chain joins TRBV6-1 and TRBJ2-3; D gene unclear. This CDR3 region has 12 residues. The V and J ends lost 11 bases and 0 bases respectively, with 9 bases between them. Germline V gives CDR1 MNHNS, CDR2 SASEGT. Here the CDR3 reads CASQGSTDTQYF. The CDR3 nucleotides read TGTGCCTCTCAAGGTAGCACAGATACGCAGTATTTT.

V gene TRBV6-1 combines with J gene TRBJ1-2, with TRBD1 matching over 9 bases. Trimming cost V 2 bases and J 8 bases; bases outside gene matches: 9. This CDR3 region has 15 residues. From germline, CDR1 is MNHNS and CDR2 SASEGT. DNA for the CDR3: TGTGCCAGCAGTGAAAGGGACAGGGATTCTCGAGGCTACACCTTC. Amino acids: CASSERDRDSRGYTF.